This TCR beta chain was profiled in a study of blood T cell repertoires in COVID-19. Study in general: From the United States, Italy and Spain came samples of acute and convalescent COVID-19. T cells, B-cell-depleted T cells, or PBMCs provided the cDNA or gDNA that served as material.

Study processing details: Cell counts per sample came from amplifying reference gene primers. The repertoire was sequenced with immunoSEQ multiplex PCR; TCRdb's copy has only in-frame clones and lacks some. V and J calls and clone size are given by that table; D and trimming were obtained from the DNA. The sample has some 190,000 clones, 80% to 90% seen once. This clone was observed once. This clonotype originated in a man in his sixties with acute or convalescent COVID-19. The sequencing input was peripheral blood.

CDR3 DNA sequence: TGTGCCAGCAGCCGTGGAGCGGGAGGGCCTCTCACCGGGGAGCTGTTTTTT. Translation: CASSRGAGGPLTGELFF. V usage is TRBV3-1 (or the pseudogene TRBV3-2) and J usage is TRBJ2-2, with TRBD2 matching 10 bases. The germline V gene encodes CDR1 LGHDT and CDR2 YNNKEL (reference sequence). This CDR3 is 17 amino acids long. Trimming took 4 bases from V and 4 from J; bases not matched to a gene: 9.